This T cell receptor (beta chain) is from a study of early T cells in non-severe SARS-CoV-2 infection. Study context: It was bulk RNA from unsorted whole blood that was sequenced, and the chains were unpaired. Study-level points and caveats: VDJdb matching favored anti-spike CD8 responses, missing private and CD4 specificities.

Unique molecular identifiers were attached to individual cDNA molecules. TCRdb ran MiXCR on the 5' RACE reads and lists one entry per CDR3 protein. The profile shows 27,000 or so distinct CDR3 sequences, roughly 4.5% of them singletons. In regard to this clonotype: The antigen is not known.

Sequenced material: whole blood. The receptor was isolated from an adult who was a healthcare worker with PCR-confirmed SARS-CoV-2 infection or an uninfected control (not recorded which).

In DNA form, the CDR3 reads TGTGCCAGCAGCCCTCGGACAGCGATCTATGGCTACACCTTC. Translation gives CASSPRTAIYGYTF. The chain couples TRBV3-1 to TRBJ1-2; TRBD1 is a possible D gene (6 bases). Germline CDR1 and CDR2: LGHDT and YNNKEL (reference sequence). Trimming took 4 bases from V and 4 from J, leaving 13 bases between them. This CDR3 has 14 amino acids. The entire variable domain, with the rest obtained from reference TRBV3-1 and TRBJ1-2, is as follows: DTAVSQTPKYLVTQMGNDKSIKCEQNLGHDTMYWYKQDSKKFLKIMFSYNNKELIINETVPNRFSPKSPDKAHLNLHINSLELGDSAVYFCASSPRTAIYGYTFGSGTRLTVV.